This entry features one T cell receptor (beta chain) sequence. Profiling relied on immunoSEQ multiplex PCR, and the TCRdb table lists in-frame clones only, not all of them. The table includes fewer than 200,000 clones, just under 85% detected once. This CDR3 spans 15 amino acids. The germline V and J ends were trimmed by 6 bases and 5 bases, with 14 bases remaining between them. Germline values: CDR1 MNHEY, CDR2 SVGEGT. These data originate in a study of blood T cell repertoires in COVID-19. On the study more broadly: Collection of acute and convalescent COVID-19 samples took place in the United States, Italy and Spain. The cDNA or gDNA used as material had been derived from T cells, B-cell-depleted T cells, or PBMCs.

During active infection, Seattle patients enrolled and were then monitored through disease. The sequence derives from a woman of 80 years or more with COVID-19, enrolled during active disease. The V call is TRBV6-2 or TRBV6-3, the J call TRBJ1-6; tentative D call: TRBD1 (6 bases). Sample: peripheral blood. This CDR3 reads CASSWNREDNSPLHF. The CDR3 DNA reads TGTGCCAGCAGCTGGAACAGGGAAGATAATTCACCCCTCCACTTT.